This T cell receptor (beta chain) was captured by sequencing in a study of early stage breast cancer tumors (dated by TCRdb to the late 2010s). In the study overall: Of the 15 or so invasive breast tumors, roughly 12 were found to be estrogen receptor-positive, progesterone receptor-positive and HER2-negative. Of the roughly 12 ER+/PR+/HER2- tumors, eight were classified as invasive ductal carcinomas and four as invasive lobular carcinomas. The average read coverage per sample was approximately 9.9-fold. The samples as a whole yielded some 2,500,000 detected templates, corresponding to about a million unique clonotypes.

The study profiled bulk TCR beta-chain repertoires in matched peripheral blood, tumor and adjacent normal breast tissue taken from approximately 15 patients with early-stage breast cancer. Before surgery, roughly 5-11 mL of whole blood was collected into EDTA tubes and then processed within 2 hours. Ficoll-Paque centrifugation in SepMate-50 tubes was used to isolate peripheral blood mononuclear cells. PBMCs were cryopreserved in aliquots of roughly 2 to 4.5 million cells in 90% FBS with approximately 10% DMSO and kept in liquid nitrogen. The Qiagen AllPrep DNA/RNA Mini kit was used to extract genomic DNA. What the research found in general, with its limitations: Enriched TCRB sequences shared across patients were mostly commonly generated sequences, unlikely to play an important role in the tumor microenvironment. Because the cohort was small, a breakdown by tumor subtype could not be done. Repertoires from blood and normal breast were more alike than repertoires from blood and tumor, and in about 90% of the 16 patients, comparing each tissue with blood separated tumor from normal. Roughly 2.7-fold higher T cell density and higher clonality were observed in tumors than in adjacent normal breast tissue. Sequencing bulk genomic DNA from unsorted cells could not capture chain pairing or functional markers like CD4, CD8 and FOXP3.

Including the terminal cysteine and phenylalanine, the CDR3 comprises 14 residues. Kept here is only the CDR3 DNA, which spans 42 bases and is read in frame from base 1. Trimming removed 3 bases from V and 8 bases from J, leaving 14 bases between the germline ends. As encoded in the germline V gene (reference sequence), CDR1 is SGHAT while CDR2 is FQDESV. A remark on this clone: What this receptor recognizes is not known. Per-base qualities were not stored, and no clone one base away is much larger.

Each sample was amplified in two independent genomic DNA replicates, using about 0.45 ug for blood and 1.5 ug for tumor or normal breast. TCRB sequencing of genomic DNA was carried out with the ImmunoSeq Intro kit according to the manufacturer's instructions. For absolute quantification, the roughly 28-cycle multiplex PCR included proprietary primers along with spike-in control sequences. Single-end 150-bp reads were used to sequence an 87-bp fragment spanning the CDR3 and the flanking V and J genes. Seven samples, with two replicates for each sample, were multiplexed per lane of an Illumina MiSeq using version 3.0 chemistry. As for how the authors treated the data: Raw data were processed by the vendor's proprietary pipeline, with both replicates merged into one result per sample. To define clonotypes, the study grouped productive rearrangements that shared the V-gene family, CDR3 amino acid sequence and J-gene segment. Clonality was calculated as 1 minus the normalized Shannon entropy (Pielou evenness) of TCRB abundances. To estimate T cell density, the total number of templates was divided by the number of input cells, which was inferred from the amount of DNA input. Recon, run with its default parameters, was used to estimate overall repertoire diversity and clonality. Tumor-enriched clonotypes were defined as having over 0.1% abundance in tumor and at least 32-fold higher abundance than in normal breast. Here the immuneACCESS table is served through TCRdb, limited to in-frame sequences with V and J called. Missing clones are a known gap in these copies; in checked studies unresolved V genes cover under half, and the rest lacks a known reason. Clone size and the V and J calls come from that table; the DNA yielded D and trimming. For this sample the table gives 45,000 to 60,000 clones, of which 75% to 95% were detected only once. Together, the top ten hold 4% to 5.5% of the sample.

The sample comprised blood. Recombination joined TRBV11-1 with TRBJ2-1; the D region possibly corresponds to TRBD2 (6 bases align). The TCR originated in a person between 65 and 79 years old with breast cancer. The CDR3 is CASSLGGGAYEQFF. The DNA sequence is as follows: TGTGCCAGCAGCTTGGGCGGAGGGGCCTATGAGCAGTTCTTC. Where the CDR3 stops, the reference TRBV11-1 and TRBJ2-1 genes take over; the full variable domain is EAEVAQSPRYKITEKSQAVAFWCDPISGHATLYWYRQILGQGPELLVQFQDESVVDDSQLPKDRFSAERLKGVDSTLKIQPAELGDSAMYLCASSLGGGAYEQFFGPGTRLTVL.